These 30 T cell receptor beta chains were sequenced from one sample in a study of cytomegalovirus exposure and HLA in healthy donors. The study ran its PCR with 60 Vbeta and 13 Jbeta primers. Method: immunoSEQ multiplex PCR; TCRdb's copy keeps in-frame clones and lacks some. The sample has about 140,000 clones; almost 85% are singletons. Material for sequencing was PBMCs. The receptors come from a man aged 18 to 30 in good health and CMV-seropositive.

This chain connects TRBV9 to TRBJ2-2, with TRBD2 identical over 14 bases. The trim removed 4 bases at V and 3 bases at J, leaving 8 bases unmatched. Germline V gene lookup returns CDR1 SGDLS and CDR2 YYNGEE. The CDR3 contains 18 residues. CDR3 sequence reads: CASSSGLAGVGYTGELFF. CDR3 in DNA: TGTGCCAGCAGCTCGGGACTAGCGGGAGTTGGGTACACCGGGGAGCTGTTTTTT.

This chain links TRBV28 with TRBJ1-2; 7 bases line up with TRBD1. The CDR3 spans 16 residues. The ends lost 5 bases at V and 8 bases at J; junction bases unmatched: 17. CDR1 is MDHEN and CDR2 is SYDVKM in the germline V gene. CDR3: CASSTEHRRGYYGYTF. The CDR3 region has the DNA TGTGCCAGCAGTACCGAACACCGCAGGGGGTATTACGGCTACACCTTC.

This chain connects TRBV6-5 to TRBJ2-7; 8 positions match TRBD2. Germline assignment: CDR1 MNHEY and CDR2 SVGAGI. After removal of 8 bases from V and 2 bases from J, the junction contained 5 bases not matched to a gene. The CDR3 covers 13 residues. The chain's CDR3 is CASEGLGTYEQYF. For the CDR3, the DNA is TGTGCCAGCGAGGGACTAGGGACCTACGAGCAGTACTTC.

This clone was recorded once. The rearrangement uses TRBV28 and TRBJ2-2; 8 nucleotides match TRBD1. Germline-derived CDR1 and CDR2 are MDHEN and SYDVKM. Trimming took 7 bases from V and 3 from J; bases not matched to a gene: 4. This CDR3 is 14 amino acids long. The CDR3 sequence is CASTLTGDTGELFF. Written as DNA, the CDR3 is TGTGCCAGCACCCTGACAGGGGACACCGGGGAGCTGTTTTTT. Based on the CDR3 plus reference TRBV28 and TRBJ2-2, the full variable domain is DVKVTQSSRYLVKRTGEKVFLECVQDMDHENMFWYRQDPGLGLRLIYFSYDVKMKEKGDIPEGYSVSREKKERFSLILESASTNQTSMYLCASTLTGDTGELFFGEGSRLTVL.

The rearrangement uses TRBV2 and TRBJ1-1, with 10 bases fitting TRBD1. After removal of 5 bases from V and 1 base from J, the junction contained 4 bases not matched to a gene. CDR3 length: 15 residues. Germline-derived CDR1 and CDR2 are SNHLY and FYNNEI. The DNA of the CDR3 is TGTGCCAGCAGTCTGACAGGGGGCGCGAACACTGAAGCTTTCTTT. Translated, it gives CASSLTGGANTEAFF.

The chain joins TRBV4-2 to TRBJ2-2, with 11 bases aligning to TRBD2. Germline V gives CDR1 LGHNA, CDR2 YNFKEQ. The junction had 1 base not matched to a gene; V was cut back by 1 base and J by 3 bases. CDR3 size: 16 residues. CDR3 coding DNA: TGTGCCAGCAGCCAAGTTAGCGGGAGGGACACCGGGGAGCTGTTTTTT. This encodes CASSQVSGRDTGELFF.

The chain recombines TRBV28 with TRBJ2-1; D remains unclear. Trimming left V 5 bases short and J 4 bases short, with 9 bases between. This CDR3 region has 13 residues. CDR1 is MDHEN, CDR2 SYDVKM, per germline. CDR3 DNA: TGTGCCAGCAGTCCAGACTGGTACAATGAGCAGTTCTTC. Translation gives CASSPDWYNEQFF.

V is TRBV18 and J is TRBJ2-7, with D maybe TRBD2 (6 bases). This CDR3 contains 15 residues. Trimming removed 2 bases from V and 3 bases from J, with 14 bases in between. From germline, CDR1 is KGHSH and CDR2 LQKENI. CDR3: CASSPAGRGLYEQYF. The CDR3 DNA reads TGTGCCAGCTCACCAGCGGGAAGGGGTCTCTACGAGCAGTACTTC.

This chain connects TRBV19 to TRBJ1-2, with D possibly being TRBD1 (6 bases). The germline V and J ends were trimmed by 7 bases and 2 bases, with 11 bases remaining between them. This CDR3 has 13 residues. Germline CDR1 LNHDA, CDR2 SQIVND (reference sequence). For the CDR3, the DNA is TGTGCCAGTATGGACGGACAGAACTATGGCTACACCTTC. Amino acids: CASMDGQNYGYTF.

The chain combines TRBV5-1 with TRBJ1-3; no reliable D call. Germline V gene sequence: CDR1 SGHRS, CDR2 YFSETQ. Trimming stripped 0 bases from V and 3 bases from J, with 7 bases between. The length of the CDR3 is 14 residues. CDR3 bases: TGCGCCAGCAGCTTGGTAACGGGTGGAAACACCATATATTTT. Protein product: CASSLVTGGNTIYF.

V usage is TRBV27 and J usage is TRBJ1-1, with TRBD1 as a possible D gene (5 bases). Trimming took 6 bases from V and 1 from J, leaving 15 bases between them. The CDR3 contains 15 residues. In germline, CDR1 is MNHEY, CDR2 SMNVEV (reference sequence). The CDR3 loop is CASRTDGRWNTEAFF. CDR3 sequence (DNA): TGTGCCAGCAGGACAGACGGGAGGTGGAACACTGAAGCTTTCTTT.

The chain is built from TRBV25-1 and TRBJ2-1; the D gene is possibly TRBD2 (6 bases). Trimming removed 4 bases from V and 5 bases from J, with 9 bases in between. The CDR3 spans 13 residues. CDR1 and CDR2 (germline): MGHDK, SYGVNS. CDR3 protein: CASSGTSNNEQFF. The CDR3 DNA follows: TGTGCCAGCAGTGGAACTAGCAACAATGAGCAGTTCTTC.

The V and J genes are TRBV2 and TRBJ2-1; D might be TRBD2 (7 bases). The germline CDR1 and CDR2 sequences are SNHLY and FYNNEI. Trimming shortened V by 8 bases and J by 9 bases, and 11 bases separated the two germline ends. The CDR3 runs to 11 residues. CDR3 amino acids: CASQGGGEQFF. CDR3 coding DNA: TGTGCCAGCCAGGGAGGGGGTGAGCAGTTCTTC. Complete variable domain (other parts from reference TRBV2 and TRBJ2-1): EPEVTQTPSHQVTQMGQEVILRCVPISNHLYFYWYRQILGQKVEFLVSFYNNEISEKSEIFDDQFSVERPDGSNFTLKIRSTKLEDSAMYFCASQGGGEQFFGPGTRLTVL.

This clone occurred a few times. This chain uses TRBV5-8 with TRBJ2-7, with 7 bases that match TRBD1. CDR3 length: 15 amino acids. The V gene end was trimmed by 3 bases and the J gene end by 4 bases; junction bases not matched to a gene: 10. CDR1 is SGHTS and CDR2 is YDEGEE in the germline V gene. The CDR3 protein is CASSWRQGIFYEQYF. CDR3 in DNA: TGTGCCAGCAGCTGGCGACAGGGTATATTTTACGAGCAGTACTTC.

This sequence joins TRBV5-4 and TRBJ1-1, with D hard to call. The CDR3 loop spans 13 amino acids. The V and J ends lost 0 bases and 4 bases respectively, with 7 bases between them. Germline lookup yields CDR1 SGHNT and CDR2 YYREEE (reference sequence). The CDR3 DNA is TGTGCCAGCAGCTTGGGCCGGGGCACTGAAGCTTTCTTT. This encodes CASSLGRGTEAFF.

This chain connects TRBV10-1 to TRBJ2-3; D possibly corresponds to TRBD2 (5 bases). The CDR3 runs to 15 residues. Trimming removed 3 bases at V and 3 bases at J, with 13 bases between. Germline V gene lookup returns CDR1 WNHNN and CDR2 SYGVQD (reference sequence). CDR3 loop: CASSDGIRPTDTQYF. CDR3 nucleotide sequence: TGCGCCAGCAGTGACGGGATTCGGCCTACAGATACGCAGTATTTT.

CDR3 region: CASKEGGGNYGYTF. The CDR3 nucleotides are TGCGCCAGCAAGGAGGGAGGTGGCAACTATGGCTACACCTTC. V is TRBV5-1 and J is TRBJ1-2; D remains ambiguous. Germline loops: CDR1 SGHRS, CDR2 YFSETQ. The CDR3 runs to 14 residues. V was pared by 6 bases and J by 2 bases, with 14 bases between.

The J gene is TRBJ2-2, the V gene TRBV6-5; no clear D gene. The V gene lost 4 bases and the J gene lost 5 bases, with 11 bases spanning the gap. Germline V gene sequence: CDR1 MNHEY, CDR2 SVGAGI. CDR3 length equals 14 residues. The CDR3 coding sequence is TGTGCCAGCAGTTCCGACTTTTCAACCGGGGAGCTGTTTTTT. Translation gives CASSSDFSTGELFF.

The chain links TRBV4-1 to TRBJ2-7; D may be TRBD1 (7 bases). The CDR3 spans 15 residues. Germline V gene data show CDR1 as MGHRA and CDR2 as YSYEKL. V gave up 0 bases and J gave up 3 bases, with 12 bases separating them. The CDR3 nucleotides read TGCGCCAGCAGCCAAGAGCACAGGGGACTCTACGAGCAGTACTTC. It yields the protein CASSQEHRGLYEQYF.

This chain joins TRBV13 and TRBJ2-1; TRBD2 aligns across 8 bases. The CDR3 has 18 amino acids. Germline V gives CDR1 PRHDT, CDR2 FYEKMQ (reference sequence). V dropped 4 bases and J dropped 0; count of bases not matched to a gene: 11. The CDR3 DNA follows: TGTGCCAGCAGCTCAAGCCTAGCGGGCGCGAGCTCCTACAATGAGCAGTTCTTC. Amino acid sequence: CASSSSLAGASSYNEQFF.

This rearrangement joins TRBV6-5 to TRBJ1-1; maybe TRBD1 (6 bases). This CDR3 contains 13 residues. The germline V gene encodes CDR1 MNHEY and CDR2 SVGAGI. The V and J ends lost 4 bases and 5 bases respectively, with 11 bases between them. Here the CDR3 reads CASSSQGRTEAFF. CDR3 bases: TGTGCCAGCAGTTCGCAGGGGAGAACTGAAGCTTTCTTT.

The CDR3 here is CASSPTGDLYGYTF. The CDR3, as DNA: TGTGCCAGTAGCCCCACAGGGGACTTATATGGCTACACCTTC. The chain links TRBV19 to TRBJ1-2, with 7 nucleotides matching TRBD1. CDR3 length: 14 amino acids. The V gene end was trimmed by 6 bases and the J gene end by 5 bases; junction bases not matched to a gene: 9. Per the germline V gene, CDR1 is LNHDA and CDR2 is SQIVND (reference sequence).

The chain combines TRBV5-6 with TRBJ1-5; D perhaps matches TRBD1 (5 bases). CDR3 length: 13 residues. Trimming stripped 0 bases from V and 7 bases from J, with 8 bases between. The germline gives CDR1 SGHDT, CDR2 YYEEEE. DNA of the CDR3: TGTGCCAGCAGCTTGGTCCGGGGGCAGCCCCAGCATTTT. This translates into CASSLVRGQPQHF.

The chain joins TRBV28 to TRBJ2-7; 7 nucleotides align to TRBD2. V was clipped by 4 bases and J by 2 bases; unmatched bases: 5. CDR1 and CDR2 from the germline V gene are MDHEN and SYDVKM. The length of the CDR3 is 14 residues. CDR3: CASSSFGTTYEQYF. The CDR3 region has the DNA TGTGCCAGCAGTTCCTTTGGGACTACCTACGAGCAGTACTTC.

The chain carries TRBV7-9 and TRBJ1-2; TRBD1 matches at 9 bases. V gave up 3 bases and J gave up 4 bases; unmatched junction bases: 6. The CDR3 is 15 residues long. Germline V gene lookup returns CDR1 SEHNR and CDR2 FQNEAQ (reference sequence). This chain's CDR3 is CASSFSGTGLYGYTF. The DNA for the CDR3 is TGTGCCAGCAGCTTTTCCGGGACAGGGCTCTATGGCTACACCTTC.

The genes are TRBV14 and TRBJ1-1, with D perhaps matching TRBD1 (5 bases). Per the germline V gene, CDR1 is SGHDN and CDR2 is FVKESK. Trimming removed 4 bases at V and 0 bases at J, with 12 bases between. CDR3 size: 15 residues. The CDR3 loop is CASSREGLMNTEAFF. CDR3 in DNA: TGTGCCAGCAGCCGGGAGGGACTGATGAACACTGAAGCTTTCTTT.

This chain links TRBV19 with TRBJ1-1; 9 bases align to TRBD1. Germline CDR1 and CDR2: LNHDA and SQIVND (reference sequence). The CDR3 spans 14 residues. The trim removed 3 bases at V and 4 bases at J, leaving 3 bases unmatched. Here the CDR3 DNA reads TGTGCCAGTAGTATGGGGACAGGGAGCACTGAAGCTTTCTTT. Protein: CASSMGTGSTEAFF.

This chain connects TRBV28 to TRBJ1-3, with D possibly TRBD1 on 6 matching bases. This CDR3 contains 16 residues. V was shortened by 4 bases and J by 4 bases, with 17 bases between the two germline ends. CDR1 is MDHEN, CDR2 SYDVKM, per germline. CDR3 coding DNA: TGTGCCAGCAGTTCAACAGGGCTGATGTCCGGAAACACCATATATTTT. Protein product: CASSSTGLMSGNTIYF.

V is TRBV11-2 and J is TRBJ2-3; 8 nucleotides agree with TRBD1. The germline gives CDR1 SGHAT, CDR2 FQNNGV. The V segment lost 5 bases and the J segment 7 bases; nucleotides outside the gene matches: 8. The CDR3 covers 14 residues. CDR3 residues: CASSRRTGTNTQYF. Here the CDR3 DNA reads TGTGCCAGCAGCCGCCGGACAGGGACAAATACGCAGTATTTT. Filled out from reference TRBV11-2 and TRBJ2-3, the complete variable domain reads EAGVAQSPRYKIIEKRQSVAFWCNPISGHATLYWYQQILGQGPKLLIQFQNNGVVDDSQLPKDRFSAERLKGVDSTLKIQPAKLEDSAVYLCASSRRTGTNTQYFGPGTRLTVL.

The chain employs TRBV9 and TRBJ2-7; a weak D match, TRBD1 (6 bases). V dropped 1 base and J dropped 2 bases, with 16 bases sitting between them. The CDR3 spans 16 residues. CDR1 and CDR2 (germline): SGDLS, YYNGEE. CDR3 coding DNA: TGTGCCAGCAGCGTACTCGCCACAGGGAGAACCTACGAGCAGTACTTC. This encodes CASSVLATGRTYEQYF.